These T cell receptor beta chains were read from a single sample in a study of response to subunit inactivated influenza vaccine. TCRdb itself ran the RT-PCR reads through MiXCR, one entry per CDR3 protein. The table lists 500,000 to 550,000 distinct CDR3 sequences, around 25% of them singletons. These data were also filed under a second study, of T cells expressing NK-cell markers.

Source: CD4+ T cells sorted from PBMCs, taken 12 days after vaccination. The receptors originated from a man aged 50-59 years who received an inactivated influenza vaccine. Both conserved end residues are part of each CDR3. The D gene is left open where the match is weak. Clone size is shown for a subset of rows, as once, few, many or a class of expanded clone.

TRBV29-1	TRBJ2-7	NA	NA	CSVETEKNEQYF	TGCAGCGTTGAAACAGAAAAGAACGAGCAGTACTTC
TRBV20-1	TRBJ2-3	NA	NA	CSASSPAETDTQYF	TGCAGTGCTAGCTCGCCAGCGGAAACAGATACGCAGTATTTT
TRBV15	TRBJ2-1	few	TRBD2	CATSRSYERGAQKYNEQFF	TGTGCCACCAGCAGATCTTACGAGCGGGGGGCCCAAAAGTACAATGAGCAGTTCTTC
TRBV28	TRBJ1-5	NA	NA	CASCTGRFRNQPQHF	TGTGCCAGTTGTACAGGGAGGTTCCGCAATCAGCCCCAGCATTTT
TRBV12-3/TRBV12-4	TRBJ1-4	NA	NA	CASRDRIGEKLFF	TGTGCCAGCAGGGATCGAATAGGTGAAAAACTGTTTTTT
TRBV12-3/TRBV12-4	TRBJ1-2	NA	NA	CASSLQGTNYGYTF	TGTGCCAGCAGTTTACAGGGGACTAACTATGGCTACACCTTC
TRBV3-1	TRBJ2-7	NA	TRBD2	CASSQVLLAGAGEQYF	TGTGCCAGCAGCCAAGTTTTGTTAGCGGGGGCCGGCGAGCAGTACTTC
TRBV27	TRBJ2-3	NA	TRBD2	CASSLPAGGLYF	TGTGCCAGCAGTTTACCAGCGGGGGGGCTGTATTTT
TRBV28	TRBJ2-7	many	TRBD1	CASSLYAGGSNEQYF	TGTGCCAGCAGTTTATATGCAGGGGGTAGCAACGAGCAGTACTTC
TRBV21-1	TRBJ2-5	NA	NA	CASSKMKSDRGGSETQYF	TGTGCCAGCAGCAAAATGAAGAGCGACAGGGGTGGGTCGGAGACCCAGTACTTC
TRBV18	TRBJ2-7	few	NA	CASSPGGRGSSYEQYF	TGTGCCAGCTCACCAGGGGGCAGGGGTAGCTCCTACGAGCAGTACTTC
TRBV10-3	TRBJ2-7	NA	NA	CAISDLDTTTEQYF	TGTGCCATCAGTGACCTAGACACCACTACCGAGCAGTACTTC
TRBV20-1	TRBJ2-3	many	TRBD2	CSAEDRAGAGTDTQYF	TGCAGTGCCGAAGACCGAGCGGGGGCAGGAACAGATACGCAGTATTTT
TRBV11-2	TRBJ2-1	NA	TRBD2	CASSLTSGDYNEQFF	TGTGCCAGCAGTTTGACTAGCGGGGACTACAATGAGCAGTTCTTC
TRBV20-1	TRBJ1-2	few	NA	CSARPPGVGYGYTF	TGCAGTGCTAGACCCCCGGGGGTGGGCTATGGCTACACCTTC
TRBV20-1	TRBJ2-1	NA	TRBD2	CSARGLAGGPASSYNEQFF	TGCAGTGCTAGGGGACTAGCGGGAGGCCCTGCGAGCTCCTACAATGAGCAGTTCTTC
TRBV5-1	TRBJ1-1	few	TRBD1	CASSFQGAAEAFF	TGCGCCAGCAGCTTCCAGGGGGCGGCTGAAGCTTTCTTT
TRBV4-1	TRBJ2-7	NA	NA	CASSLTLRSYEQYF	TGCGCCAGCAGCCTGACGCTGAGATCCTACGAGCAGTACTTC
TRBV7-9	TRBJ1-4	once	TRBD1	CASSLGQGARDEKLFF	TGTGCCAGCAGCCTGGGACAGGGGGCAAGAGATGAAAAACTGTTTTTT
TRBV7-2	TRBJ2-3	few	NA	CASSHTSTDTQYF	TGTGCCAGCAGCCATACTAGCACAGATACGCAGTATTTT
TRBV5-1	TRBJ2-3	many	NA	CASSFGDTQYF	TGCGCCAGCAGCTTTGGCGATACGCAGTATTTT
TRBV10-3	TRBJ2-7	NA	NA	CAISGRVESLSYEQYF	TGTGCCATCAGTGGAAGAGTGGAAAGCCTCTCCTACGAGCAGTACTTC